These T cell receptor beta chains were read from a single sample in a study of blood T cell repertoires in COVID-19. TCRdb keeps only in-frame clones here, not all; method: immunoSEQ multiplex PCR. Counted here are a few hundred thousand clones, approximately 88% occurring once; the ten biggest clones make up approximately 6.6%. Sequencing was done on a sample of peripheral blood. The receptors derive from a woman aged 25 to 39 who had recovered from COVID-19. The CDR3 runs from the conserved cysteine through the conserved F or W. A D gene is named only where the DNA matches it firmly. Not all rows give a size; the values are once, few, many and, for expanded clones, a class.

clone size	V gene	CDR3 length	J gene	D gene	CDR3 DNA	CDR3 protein
NA	TRBV15	18	TRBJ2-7	TRBD1	TGTGCCACCAGCAGAGTGGTGCGGGACAGGGATCTTTCCTACGAGCAGTACTTC	CATSRVVRDRDLSYEQYF
NA	TRBV3-1/TRBV3-2	15	TRBJ2-5	NA	TGTGCCAGCAGCCGTTCTGCGGGGAACCAAGAGACCCAGTACTTC	CASSRSAGNQETQYF
NA	TRBV7-2	13	TRBJ2-3	TRBD1	TGTGCCAGCAGCTTTAGTCAGCGGACAGGCGCGTATTTT	CASSFSQRTGAYF
NA	TRBV28	15	TRBJ2-4	NA	TGTGCCAGCAGTACCCCACAGTTAGCCAAAAACATTCAGTACTTC	CASSTPQLAKNIQYF
NA	TRBV7-9	11	TRBJ2-1	NA	TGTGCCAGCAGCCAGCCGGGGTATCAGTTCTTC	CASSQPGYQFF
NA	TRBV10-3	14	TRBJ2-5	NA	TGTGCCACCCTAGCGCCCCAAGGTGGGGAGACCCAGTACTTC	CATLAPQGGETQYF
NA	TRBV30	16	TRBJ2-1	NA	TGTGCCTGGAGTGCGCCCCGGGGGAGCTCCTACAATGAGCAGTTCTTC	CAWSAPRGSSYNEQFF
NA	TRBV5-1	13	TRBJ1-2	NA	TGCGCCAGCAGCTCTGTTCAGGGTTATGGCTACACCTTC	CASSSVQGYGYTF
few	TRBV6-2/TRBV6-3	14	TRBJ1-1	TRBD1	TGTGCCAGCAGTCCCCAGGGGGCCGGGACTGAAGCTTTCTTT	CASSPQGAGTEAFF
NA	TRBV2	16	TRBJ2-5	TRBD1	TGTGCCAGCAGCCCCCCGGGGACAGGGATAGTGGGGACCCAGTACTTC	CASSPPGTGIVGTQYF
NA	TRBV6-2/TRBV6-3	15	TRBJ2-7	NA	TGTGCCAGCAGTTACTCCGGGGGTTGGTCCTACGAGCAGTACTTC	CASSYSGGWSYEQYF
NA	TRBV5-6	14	TRBJ1-3	NA	TGTGCCAGCAGCTGGCCGGGCTCTGGAAACACCATATATTTT	CASSWPGSGNTIYF